This note documents a single T cell receptor (beta chain) sequence. It lacks a known antigen. It has no much larger one-base neighbor in the sample; base qualities were not kept. Total RNA was extracted from unfractionated whole blood that had been collected in Tempus Blood RNA tubes. As TCR sequencing controls, about five healthy volunteers were used, with blood taken at day 0, 2 weeks and 6 weeks. This record belongs to a study of human T cells and chemical hapten exposure (dated by TCRdb to the early 2020s). About the full investigation: Libraries were pooled for sequencing, and per-sample TCR yields varied mainly because of small differences in library volumes within the pool. Peripheral blood TCR repertoire changes were tracked in vivo in alopecia patients during primary and secondary sensitization to the hapten diphenylcyclopropenone (DPC). For every blood RNA sample, sequencing covered both the TCR alpha and TCR beta chains. The paper as a whole reports these results and caveats: Repeated subsampling changed both the strength of the expansion versus patch-test correlation and the threshold at which the correlation became significant. No change with DPC sensitization was found in the number of TCRs above 1 in 1000 frequency, and no evidence of global repertoire structure alterations was found.

The CDR3, from cysteine to phenylalanine, totals 14 residues. Only the CDR3 DNA is retained, 42 bases long and in frame from the first base. CDR1 and CDR2, looked up from the germline V gene (reference sequence), are GTSNPN and SVGIG. The junction shows trimming of 0 bases on V and 9 bases on J, plus 17 bases between the germline ends. Library creation used 5' RACE. Sequencer: Illumina MiSeq. During library preparation, unique molecular identifiers were attached to individual cDNA molecules so that TCRs could be counted quantitatively and reproducibly. As for the authors' bioinformatics: A median of roughly 99,000 TCRs per sample was observed, with a range of 23,224 to 690,600. V, J and CDR3 annotation of the TCR reads was carried out using the Decombinator software suite. Every sample was subsampled to the same number of TCRs (28,000) for the PS versus PT1 abundance plots. TCRs were defined as expanded if absent before sensitization and observed at least eight times at the 2-week time point. The public reads were reprocessed in TCRdb via fastp at Q25 and MiXCR, keeping in-frame beta chains. Rows with one shared CDR3 protein collapse into an entry with the most common genes and DNA. The V and J calls were not made by the authors but by TCRdb's processing. The sample table records roughly 82,000 distinct CDR3 sequences; 15% of these occur just once. Jointly, the top ten make up 6.5% to 7% of the sample.

The sequence links TRBV30 to TRBJ1-1; confidence is insufficient to name the D gene. The origin of this receptor is a female donor in good health. CDR3 reads: CAWSVFLRETKAFF. The nucleotide sequence is given as TGTGCCTGGAGTGTATTCTTGAGGGAGACTAAAGCTTTCTTT.